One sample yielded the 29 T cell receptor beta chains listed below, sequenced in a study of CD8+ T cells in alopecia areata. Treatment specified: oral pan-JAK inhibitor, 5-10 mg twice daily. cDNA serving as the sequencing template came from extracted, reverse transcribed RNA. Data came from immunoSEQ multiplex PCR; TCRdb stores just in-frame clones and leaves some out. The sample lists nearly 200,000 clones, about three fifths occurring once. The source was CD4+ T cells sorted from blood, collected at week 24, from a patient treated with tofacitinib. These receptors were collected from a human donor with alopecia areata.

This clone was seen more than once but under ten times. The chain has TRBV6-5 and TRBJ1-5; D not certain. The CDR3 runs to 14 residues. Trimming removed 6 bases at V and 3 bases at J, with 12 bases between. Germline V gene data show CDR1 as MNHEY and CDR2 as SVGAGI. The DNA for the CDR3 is TGTGCCAGCAGGCGAACAACGTACAATCAGCCCCAGCATTTT. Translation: CASRRTTYNQPQHF.

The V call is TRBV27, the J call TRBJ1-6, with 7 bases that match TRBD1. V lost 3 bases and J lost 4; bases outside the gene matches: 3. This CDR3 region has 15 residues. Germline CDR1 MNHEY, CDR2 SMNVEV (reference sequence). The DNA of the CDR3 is TGTGCCAGCAGTTTCCAGACAGGGTATAATTCACCCCTCCACTTT. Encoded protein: CASSFQTGYNSPLHF.

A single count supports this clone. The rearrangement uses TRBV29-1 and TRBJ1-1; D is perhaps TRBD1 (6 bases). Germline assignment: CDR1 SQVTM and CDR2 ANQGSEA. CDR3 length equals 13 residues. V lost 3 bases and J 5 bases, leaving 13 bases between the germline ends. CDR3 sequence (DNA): TGCAGCGTTGACGGGACACCCAGGACTGAAGCTTTCTTT. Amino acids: CSVDGTPRTEAFF. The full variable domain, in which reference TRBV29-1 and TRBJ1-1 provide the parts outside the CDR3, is SAVISQKPSRDICQRGTSLTIQCQVDSQVTMMFWYRQQPGQSLTLIATANQGSEATYESGFVIDKFPISRPNLTFSTLTVSNMSPEDSSIYLCSVDGTPRTEAFFGQGTRLTVV.

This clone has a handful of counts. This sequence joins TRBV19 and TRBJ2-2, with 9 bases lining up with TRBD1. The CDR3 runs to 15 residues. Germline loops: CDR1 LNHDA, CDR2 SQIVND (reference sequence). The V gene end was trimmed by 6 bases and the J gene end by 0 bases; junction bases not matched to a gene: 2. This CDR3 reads CASSGTGTNTGELFF. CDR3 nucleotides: TGTGCCAGTAGCGGGACAGGGACGAACACCGGGGAGCTGTTTTTT.

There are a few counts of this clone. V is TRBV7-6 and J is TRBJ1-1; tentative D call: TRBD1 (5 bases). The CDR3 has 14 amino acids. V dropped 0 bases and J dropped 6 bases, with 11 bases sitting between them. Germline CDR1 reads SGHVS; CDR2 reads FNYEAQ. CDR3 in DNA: TGTGCCAGCAGCTTAGCAGCAGGGATTTCTGAAGCTTTCTTT. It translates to CASSLAAGISEAFF.

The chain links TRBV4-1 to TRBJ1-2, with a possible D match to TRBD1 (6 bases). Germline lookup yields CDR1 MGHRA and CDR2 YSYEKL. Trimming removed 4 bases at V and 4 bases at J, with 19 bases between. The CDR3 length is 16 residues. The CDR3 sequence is CASSRLGGDWAYGYTF. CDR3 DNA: TGCGCCAGCAGCCGATTAGGGGGGGATTGGGCCTATGGCTACACCTTC.

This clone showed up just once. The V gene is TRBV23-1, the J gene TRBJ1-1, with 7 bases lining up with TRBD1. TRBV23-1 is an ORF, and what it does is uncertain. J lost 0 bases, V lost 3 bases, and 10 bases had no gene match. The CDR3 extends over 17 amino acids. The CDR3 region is CASSHLAVTGVNTEAFF. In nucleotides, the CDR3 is TGCGCCAGCAGTCATCTCGCTGTTACAGGGGTGAACACTGAAGCTTTCTTT.

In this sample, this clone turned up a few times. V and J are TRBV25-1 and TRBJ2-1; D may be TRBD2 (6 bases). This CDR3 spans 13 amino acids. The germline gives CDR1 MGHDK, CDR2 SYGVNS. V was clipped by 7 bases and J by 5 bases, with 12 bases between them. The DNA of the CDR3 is TGTGCCAGCATTGGGACTTACAACAATGAGCAGTTCTTC. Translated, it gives CASIGTYNNEQFF.

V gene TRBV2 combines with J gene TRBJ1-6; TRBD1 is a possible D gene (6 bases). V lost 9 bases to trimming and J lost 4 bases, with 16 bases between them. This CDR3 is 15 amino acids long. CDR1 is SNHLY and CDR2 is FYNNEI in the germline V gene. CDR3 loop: CARGGRSAYNSPLHF. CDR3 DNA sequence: TGTGCCAGAGGGGGTCGGTCCGCGTATAATTCACCCCTCCACTTT.

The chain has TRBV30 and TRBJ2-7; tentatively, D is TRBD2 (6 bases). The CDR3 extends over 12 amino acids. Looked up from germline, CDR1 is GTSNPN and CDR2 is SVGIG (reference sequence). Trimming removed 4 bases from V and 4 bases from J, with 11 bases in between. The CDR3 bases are TGTGCCTGGAAGTTAGGAGGGTACGAGCAGTACTTC. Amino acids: CAWKLGGYEQYF.

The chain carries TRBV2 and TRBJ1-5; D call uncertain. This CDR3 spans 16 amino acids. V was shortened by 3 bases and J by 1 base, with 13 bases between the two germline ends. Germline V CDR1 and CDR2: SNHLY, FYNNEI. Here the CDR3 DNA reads TGTGCCAGCAGTGAGTTGGAACGGATAAGCAATCAGCCCCAGCATTTT. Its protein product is CASSELERISNQPQHF.

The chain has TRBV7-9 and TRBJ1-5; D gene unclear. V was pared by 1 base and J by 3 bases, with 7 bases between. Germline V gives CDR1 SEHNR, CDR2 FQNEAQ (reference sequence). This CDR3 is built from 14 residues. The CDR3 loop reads CASSLGTFNQPQHF. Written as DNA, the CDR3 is TGTGCCAGCAGCTTAGGGACTTTCAATCAGCCCCAGCATTTT.

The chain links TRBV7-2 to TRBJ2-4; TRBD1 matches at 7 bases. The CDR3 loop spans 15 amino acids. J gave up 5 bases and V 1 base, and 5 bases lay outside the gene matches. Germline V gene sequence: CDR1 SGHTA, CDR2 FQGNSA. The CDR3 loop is CASSLDRGPQNIQYF. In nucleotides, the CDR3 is TGTGCCAGCAGCTTAGACAGGGGTCCTCAAAACATTCAGTACTTC. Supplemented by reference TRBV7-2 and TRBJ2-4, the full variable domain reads GAGVSQSPSNKVTEKGKDVELRCDPISGHTALYWYRQSLGQGLEFLIYFQGNSAPDKSGLPSDRFSAERTGGSVSTLTIQRTQQEDSAVYLCASSLDRGPQNIQYFGAGTRLSVL.

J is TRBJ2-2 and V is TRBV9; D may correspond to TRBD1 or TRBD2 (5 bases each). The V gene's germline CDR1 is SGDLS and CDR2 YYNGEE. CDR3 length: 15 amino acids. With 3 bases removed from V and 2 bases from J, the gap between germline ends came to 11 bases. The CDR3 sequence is CASSASGGNTGELFF. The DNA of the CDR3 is TGTGCCAGCAGCGCGAGTGGGGGAAACACCGGGGAGCTGTTTTTT.

DNA for the CDR3: TGCGCCAGCAGCTTGTATGGGGGACGTACTAGCACAGATACGCAGTATTTT. Its protein product is CASSLYGGRTSTDTQYF. The chain couples TRBV5-1 to TRBJ2-3; tentatively, D is TRBD1 or TRBD2 (5 bases each). V lost 1 base to trimming and J lost 0 bases, with 15 bases between them. The CDR3 is 17 residues long. CDR1 SGHRS and CDR2 YFSETQ come from the germline V gene.

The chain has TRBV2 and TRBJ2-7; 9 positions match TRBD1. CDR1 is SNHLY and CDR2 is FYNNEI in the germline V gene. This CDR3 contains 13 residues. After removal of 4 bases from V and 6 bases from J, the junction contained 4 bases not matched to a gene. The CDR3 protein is CASSGGQGTEQYF. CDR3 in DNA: TGTGCCAGCAGTGGCGGACAGGGGACCGAGCAGTACTTC.

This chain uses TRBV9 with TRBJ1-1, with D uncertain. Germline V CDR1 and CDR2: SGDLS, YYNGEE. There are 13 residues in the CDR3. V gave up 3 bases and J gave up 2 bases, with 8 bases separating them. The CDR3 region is CASSEDHNTEAFF. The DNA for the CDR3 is TGTGCCAGCAGCGAGGATCATAACACTGAAGCTTTCTTT.

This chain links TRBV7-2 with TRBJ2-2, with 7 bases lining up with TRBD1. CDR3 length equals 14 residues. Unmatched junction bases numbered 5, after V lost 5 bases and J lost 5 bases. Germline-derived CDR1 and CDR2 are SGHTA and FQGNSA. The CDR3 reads CASSKDRRTGELFF. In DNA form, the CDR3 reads TGTGCCAGCAGCAAGGACAGGAGGACCGGGGAGCTGTTTTTT.

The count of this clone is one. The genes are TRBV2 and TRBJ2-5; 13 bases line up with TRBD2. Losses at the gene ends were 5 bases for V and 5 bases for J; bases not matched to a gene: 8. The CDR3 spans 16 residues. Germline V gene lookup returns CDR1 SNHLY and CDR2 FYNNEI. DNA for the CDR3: TGTGCCAGCAGTCTCGGACTAGCGGGAGTCTACGAGACCCAGTACTTC. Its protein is CASSLGLAGVYETQYF.

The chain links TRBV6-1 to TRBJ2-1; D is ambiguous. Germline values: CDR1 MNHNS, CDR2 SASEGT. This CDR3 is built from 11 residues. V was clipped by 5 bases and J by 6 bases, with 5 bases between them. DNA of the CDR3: TGTGCCAGCAGTCAAATCAATGAGCAGTTCTTC. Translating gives CASSQINEQFF.

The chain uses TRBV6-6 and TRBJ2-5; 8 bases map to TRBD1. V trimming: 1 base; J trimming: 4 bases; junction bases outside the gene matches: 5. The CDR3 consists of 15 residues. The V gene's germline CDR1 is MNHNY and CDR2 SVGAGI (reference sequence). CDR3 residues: CASSYFAGGGETQYF. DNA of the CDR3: TGTGCCAGCAGTTACTTTGCAGGGGGCGGAGAGACCCAGTACTTC.

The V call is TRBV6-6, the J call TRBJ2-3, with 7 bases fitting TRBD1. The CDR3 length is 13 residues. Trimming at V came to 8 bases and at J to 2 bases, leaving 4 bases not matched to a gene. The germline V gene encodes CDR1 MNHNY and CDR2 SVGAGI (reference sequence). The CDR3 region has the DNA TGTGCCAGCCTTGGACAGGCCACAGATACGCAGTATTTT. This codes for CASLGQATDTQYF.

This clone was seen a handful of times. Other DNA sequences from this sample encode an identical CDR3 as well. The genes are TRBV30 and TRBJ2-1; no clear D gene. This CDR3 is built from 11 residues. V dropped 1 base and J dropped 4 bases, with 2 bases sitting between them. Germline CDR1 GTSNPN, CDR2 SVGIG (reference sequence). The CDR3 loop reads CAWSGYNEQFF. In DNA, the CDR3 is TGTGCCTGGAGTGGGTACAATGAGCAGTTCTTC.

CDR3 bases: TGCGCCAGCAGCTGGCGACTAGCGGGAGAAGAGACCCAGTACTTC. Protein: CASSWRLAGEETQYF. V is TRBV5-1 and J is TRBJ2-5; 12 bases are shared with TRBD2. The CDR3 has 15 amino acids. Germline values: CDR1 SGHRS, CDR2 YFSETQ. Trimming at V came to 3 bases and at J to 3 bases, leaving 3 bases not matched to a gene.

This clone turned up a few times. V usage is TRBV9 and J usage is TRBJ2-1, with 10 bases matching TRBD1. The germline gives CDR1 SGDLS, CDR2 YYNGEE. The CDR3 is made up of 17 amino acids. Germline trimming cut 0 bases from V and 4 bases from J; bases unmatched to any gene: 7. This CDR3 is CASSVGSGQGRYNEQFF. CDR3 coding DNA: TGTGCCAGCAGCGTAGGTTCGGGACAGGGGAGATACAATGAGCAGTTCTTC.

The CDR3 sequence is CAISESSESHEQYF. The CDR3 DNA reads TGTGCCATCAGTGAGTCATCTGAGTCCCACGAGCAGTACTTC. The chain is built from TRBV10-3 and TRBJ2-7; no clear D gene. Trimming left V 0 bases short and J 5 bases short, with 11 bases between. Germline-derived CDR1 and CDR2 are ENHRY and SYGVKD. The CDR3 runs 14 residues.

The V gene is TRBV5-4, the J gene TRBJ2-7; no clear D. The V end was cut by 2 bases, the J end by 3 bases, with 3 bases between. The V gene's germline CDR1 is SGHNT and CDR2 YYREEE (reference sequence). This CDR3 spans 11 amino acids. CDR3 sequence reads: CASSLDYEQYF. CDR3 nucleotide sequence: TGTGCCAGCAGCTTAGACTACGAGCAGTACTTC.

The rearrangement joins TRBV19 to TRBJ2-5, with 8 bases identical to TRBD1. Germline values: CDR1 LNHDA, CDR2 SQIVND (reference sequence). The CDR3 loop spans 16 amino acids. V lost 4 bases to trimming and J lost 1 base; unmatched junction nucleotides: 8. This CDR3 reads CASSTGQGMFQETQYF. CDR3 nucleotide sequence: TGTGCCAGTAGTACAGGACAGGGAATGTTCCAAGAGACCCAGTACTTC.

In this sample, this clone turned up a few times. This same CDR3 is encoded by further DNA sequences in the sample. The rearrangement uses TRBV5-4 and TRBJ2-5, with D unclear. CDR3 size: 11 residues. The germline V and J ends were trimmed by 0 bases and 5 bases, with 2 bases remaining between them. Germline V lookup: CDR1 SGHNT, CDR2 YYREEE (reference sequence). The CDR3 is CASSLEETQYF. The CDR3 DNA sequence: TGTGCCAGCAGCTTGGAGGAGACCCAGTACTTC.